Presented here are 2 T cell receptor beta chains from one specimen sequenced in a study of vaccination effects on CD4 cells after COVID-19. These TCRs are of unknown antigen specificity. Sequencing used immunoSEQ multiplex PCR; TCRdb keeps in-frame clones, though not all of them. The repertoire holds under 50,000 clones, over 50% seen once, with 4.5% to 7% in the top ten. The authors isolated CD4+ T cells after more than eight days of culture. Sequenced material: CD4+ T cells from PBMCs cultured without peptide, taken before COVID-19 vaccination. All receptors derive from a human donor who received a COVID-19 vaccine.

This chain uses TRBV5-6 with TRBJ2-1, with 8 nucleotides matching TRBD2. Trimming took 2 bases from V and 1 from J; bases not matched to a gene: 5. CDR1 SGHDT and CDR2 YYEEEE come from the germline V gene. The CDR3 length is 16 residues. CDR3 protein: CASSLPKRESYNEQFF. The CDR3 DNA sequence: TGTGCCAGCAGCTTACCGAAGCGGGAGTCCTACAATGAGCAGTTCTTC.

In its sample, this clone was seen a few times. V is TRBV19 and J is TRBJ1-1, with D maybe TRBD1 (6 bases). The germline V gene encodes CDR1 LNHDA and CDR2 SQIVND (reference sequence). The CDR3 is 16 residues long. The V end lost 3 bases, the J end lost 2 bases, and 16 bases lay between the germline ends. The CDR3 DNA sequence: TGTGCCAGTAGTATGCCCCCGGGGGCAGCCAACACTGAAGCTTTCTTT. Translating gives CASSMPPGAANTEAFF.